This TCR beta chain was found in a study of response to subunit inactivated influenza vaccine. Notes on the study in general: That few new T cells are recruited by each seasonal influenza vaccination was the authors' suggestion.

This clonotype was found a few times. Antigen: not known. V lost 2 bases to trimming and J lost 12 bases, with 16 bases between them. This CDR3 region has 14 residues. TCRdb redid the calling of the RT-PCR reads with MiXCR, one entry per CDR3 protein. The data hold about 500,000 distinct CDR3 sequences, with approximately 16% observed a single time. The receptor was isolated from a man aged 45 to 70 who received an inactivated influenza vaccine. The chain couples TRBV12-3 or TRBV12-4 to TRBJ1-4; no definite D call. The specimen was CD4+ T cells sorted from PBMCs, collected 23 months after vaccination. The CDR3 sequence is CASSLLGPEVELFF. The CDR3 nucleotides read TGTGCCAGCAGTTTATTAGGGCCGGAGGTAGAACTGTTTTTT.